This TCR beta chain was observed in a study of OX40 agonist ivuxolimab in advanced cancers. Study at large: The dose of intravenous ivuxolimab that patients received every 2 weeks ranged from 0.01 to 10 mg/kg. Partial responses were achieved by three patients: one hepatocellular carcinoma, two cutaneous melanoma.

Trimming took 2 bases from V and 4 from J, leaving 11 bases between them. Germline V gives CDR1 MNHNY, CDR2 SVGAGI (reference sequence). The length of the CDR3 is 15 residues. Repertoires were generated with immunoSEQ multiplex PCR, while TCRdb's copy carries only in-frame clones and drops some. The sample shows roughly 120,000 clones, under 95% of them seen only once. The specimen comprised CD4+ or CD8+ T cells sorted from blood, sampled in a trial of the OX40 agonist ivuxolimab. The source of this sequence is an adult with an advanced solid tumor such as melanoma, head and neck, liver or kidney cancer. The chain couples TRBV6-6 to TRBJ1-4; possible D gene TRBD1, 5 bases. The CDR3 region has the DNA TGTGCCAGCAGTTACGTGCCAGGGCATAATGAAAAACTGTTTTTT. Translation: CASSYVPGHNEKLFF.